This T cell receptor beta chain was captured in a study of blood T cells in healthy people across ages. V was clipped by 2 bases and J by 6 bases; unmatched bases: 9. The CDR3 is 14 amino acids. Looked up from germline, CDR1 is SQVTM and CDR2 is ANQGSEA. With a J-beta primer mix and a sample-barcoded 5' primer, a second PCR ran roughly 6 to 11 cycles. One entry per CDR3 protein, called by TCRdb with MiXCR from the 5' RACE reads. The sample has 650,000 to 900,000 distinct CDR3 sequences, around 68% seen once. Sequenced sample: blood. The chain joins TRBV29-1 to TRBJ2-7; TRBD1 matches at 8 bases. The sequence was collected from a man younger than 45 in good health. In DNA form, the CDR3 reads TGCAGCGTTGAACGGACAGGGACATATGGCGAGCAGTACTTC. Protein: CSVERTGTYGEQYF.